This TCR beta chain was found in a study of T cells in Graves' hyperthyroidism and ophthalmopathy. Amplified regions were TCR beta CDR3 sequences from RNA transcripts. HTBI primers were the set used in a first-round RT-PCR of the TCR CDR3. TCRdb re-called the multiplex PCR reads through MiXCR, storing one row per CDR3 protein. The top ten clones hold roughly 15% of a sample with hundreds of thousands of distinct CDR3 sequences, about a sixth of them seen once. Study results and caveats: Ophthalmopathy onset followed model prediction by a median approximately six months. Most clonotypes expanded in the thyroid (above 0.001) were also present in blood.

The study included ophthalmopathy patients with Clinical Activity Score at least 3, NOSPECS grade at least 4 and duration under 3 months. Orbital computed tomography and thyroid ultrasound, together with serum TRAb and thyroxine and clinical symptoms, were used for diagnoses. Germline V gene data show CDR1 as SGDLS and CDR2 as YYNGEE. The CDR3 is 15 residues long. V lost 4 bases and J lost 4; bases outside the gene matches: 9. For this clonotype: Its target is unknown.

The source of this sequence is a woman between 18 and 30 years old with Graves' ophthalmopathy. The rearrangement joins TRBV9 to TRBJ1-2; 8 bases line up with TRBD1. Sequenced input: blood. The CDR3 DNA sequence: TGTGCCAGCAGCTCAGGACAGGGCGCCAGCTATGGCTACACCTTC. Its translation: CASSSGQGASYGYTF. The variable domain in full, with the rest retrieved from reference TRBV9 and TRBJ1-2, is DSGVTQTPKHLITATGQRVTLRCSPRSGDLSVYWYQQSLDQGLQFLIQYYNGEERAKGNILERFSAQQFPDLHSELNLSSLELGDSALYFCASSSGQGASYGYTFGSGTRLTVV.